Below, one T cell receptor beta chain is given with its context. Its antigen is unknown. There are 14 residues in the CDR3. V lost 2 bases and J lost 0, with 5 bases in between. The germline CDR1 and CDR2 sequences are MDHEN and SYDVKM. The data originate from a study of T cell responses to AZD1222 COVID-19 vaccine. Broader study findings: Once two AZD1222 doses were given, Spike-specific TCR breadth and depth went up. Sampled repertoires all dated from after the peak T cell response.

Method: immunoSEQ multiplex PCR; TCRdb's copy keeps in-frame clones and lacks some. This table has roughly 120,000 clones, about 90% appearing once. The chain uses TRBV28 and TRBJ1-3; no definite D call. The sequencing here drew on peripheral blood, taken on day 0 of AZD1222 vaccination. The receptor was derived from an adult in good health. The CDR3 loop reads CASSLVNSGNTIYF. Here the CDR3 DNA reads TGTGCCAGCAGTTTAGTTAACTCTGGAAACACCATATATTTT.